This T cell receptor (beta chain) was observed in a study of CD8 T cells in ankylosing spondylitis. Study outcomes and limitations: Made up of eight highly homologous variants, a TCR beta motif appeared characteristic of ankylosing spondylitis blood.

A single record per CDR3 protein comes from TCRdb applying MiXCR to the 5' RACE reads. The repertoire includes about 210,000 distinct CDR3 sequences, 7.5% to 9.5% of them detected once, and 4% to 5% sits in the top ten. This CDR3 comprises 18 residues. Germline V gives CDR1 KGHSH, CDR2 LQKENI. V gave up 2 bases and J gave up 1 base, with 20 bases separating them. This clonotype has ten or more counts. The antigen is undetermined. The sequenced sample was blood, either unsorted or a sorted T cell fraction (not recorded which). The V call is TRBV18, the J call TRBJ1-1; TRBD1 is a possible D gene (5 bases). The TCR originated in a female donor with ankylosing spondylitis or in good health (not recorded which). This CDR3 is CASSPEILIEGRNTEAFF. DNA for the CDR3: TGTGCCAGCTCACCAGAGATTCTTATCGAGGGGAGGAACACTGAAGCTTTCTTT.